These 4 T cell receptor beta chains were sequenced from one sample in a study of T cells in Graves' hyperthyroidism and ophthalmopathy. The investigators amplified TCR beta CDR3 regions from RNA transcripts. RT-PCR in the first round (using the HTBI primer set) targeted the TCR CDR3. From the multiplex PCR reads, TCRdb called clonotypes with MiXCR, one entry per CDR3 protein. This table holds about 350,000 distinct CDR3 sequences, about a sixth found once. Sequenced: blood. These receptor sequences come from a woman aged 40 to 50 with Graves' ophthalmopathy.

This clonotype appeared many times. V gene TRBV20-1 combines with J gene TRBJ2-7; D uncertain. The CDR3 is 19 amino acids. Germline assignment: CDR1 DFQATT and CDR2 SNEGSKA (reference sequence). V dropped 6 bases and J dropped 0 bases, with 30 bases sitting between them. CDR3 DNA sequence: TGCAGTGCCAAAAGAGGCGGTTTGGGAATCGCTTCCAGCTCCTACGAGCAGTACTTC. Protein: CSAKRGGLGIASSSYEQYF.

This rearrangement joins TRBV6-1 to TRBJ2-7; 7 nucleotides match TRBD2. The CDR3 has 15 residues. CDR1 and CDR2 from the germline V gene are MNHNS and SASEGT. J was trimmed by 1 base and V by 6 bases; bases with no gene match: 9. The CDR3 nucleotides read TGTGCCAGCAGCTCCATTAATAGCGGGTCCTACGAGCAGTACTTC. It translates to CASSSINSGSYEQYF.

This clonotype has ten or more counts. V gene TRBV6-5 combines with J gene TRBJ1-1; 7 bases agree with TRBD1. The CDR3 contains 14 residues. Germline V gives CDR1 MNHEY, CDR2 SVGAGI. The V segment lost 0 bases and the J segment 11 bases; nucleotides outside the gene matches: 9. CDR3 coding DNA: TGTGCCAGCAGTTACTCAACGACAGGGATAAGGGCTTTCTTT. Protein sequence: CASSYSTTGIRAFF.

This clonotype has ten or more counts. The V and J genes are TRBV5-1 and TRBJ2-3; the D gene is possibly TRBD2 (5 bases). V shed 1 base and J shed 0 bases, with 9 bases lying between them. This CDR3 is built from 15 residues. The germline V gene encodes CDR1 SGHRS and CDR2 YFSETQ. The chain's CDR3 is CASSLSSASTDTQYF. CDR3 sequence (DNA): TGCGCCAGCAGCTTGAGTAGCGCTAGCACAGATACGCAGTATTTT.